This T cell receptor (beta chain) was identified during a study of blood T cell repertoires in COVID-19. Study as a whole: Samples came from the United States, Italy and Spain, spanning acute and convalescent COVID-19. T cells, B-cell-depleted T cells, or PBMCs supplied cDNA or gDNA.

This CDR3 spans 16 amino acids. CDR1 and CDR2 from the germline V gene are SGDLS and YYNGEE. V was pared by 4 bases and J by 2 bases, with 7 bases of the junction left unmatched. TCRdb's copy holds only in-frame clones and misses some; the assay was immunoSEQ multiplex PCR. The data hold around 97,000 clones, with approximately 82% observed a single time. This sequence joins TRBV9 and TRBJ2-3, with TRBD2 matching 10 bases. The TCR comes from a man between 70 and 80 years old with acute or convalescent COVID-19. Sequenced input: peripheral blood. CDR3 loop: CASSLGTSENTDTQYF. The CDR3 DNA is TGTGCCAGCAGCCTTGGGACTAGCGAAAACACAGATACGCAGTATTTT.